One sample yielded the 25 T cell receptor beta chains listed below, sequenced in a study of blood T cells in healthy people across ages. With a J-beta primer mix and a sample-barcoded 5' primer, a second PCR ran 7 to 11 cycles. TCRdb recomputed calls from the 5' RACE reads with MiXCR, one row per CDR3 protein. The data contain 1.5 million to 2 million distinct CDR3 sequences, 30% to 40% of them singletons. Sequenced material: blood. Source of these receptors: a woman aged 25 to 45 in good health.

This clonotype has just a few counts. The V call is TRBV10-2, the J call TRBJ1-1; no clear D. In germline, CDR1 is WSHSY, CDR2 SAAADI. Trimming removed 11 bases at V and 1 base at J, with 11 bases between. This CDR3 region has 12 residues. CDR3: CACGGPNTEAFF. Written as DNA, the CDR3 is TGCGCCTGTGGAGGGCCGAACACTGAAGCTTTCTTT.

The V and J genes are TRBV4-1 and TRBJ2-1; no firm D call. The V end lost 0 bases, the J end lost 0 bases, and 6 bases lay between the germline ends. The CDR3 sequence is 15 residues long. Germline assignment: CDR1 MGHRA and CDR2 YSYEKL. The CDR3 DNA reads as TGCGCCAGCAGCCAAGACGGCAACTCCTACAATGAGCAGTTCTTC. As protein: CASSQDGNSYNEQFF.

About this clonotype: A much larger clone sits a single nucleotide away, making a read error possible. The V gene is TRBV6-2 or TRBV6-3, the J gene TRBJ2-7; 11 bases map to TRBD1. The CDR3 covers 15 residues. Per germline, CDR1 MNHEY and CDR2 SVGEGT. The DNA of the CDR3 is TGTGCCAGCAGTTTGGGACAGGGGGTCTCCTACGAGCAGTGCTTC. It translates to CASSLGQGVSYEQCF.

J is TRBJ1-6 and V is TRBV7-3; 11 positions match TRBD1. Trimming cost V 5 bases and J 9 bases; bases outside gene matches: 6. Germline-derived CDR1 and CDR2 are SGHTA and FQGTGA. The CDR3 contains 15 residues. The CDR3 bases are TGTGCCAGCAGCACAACCGGGACAGGGGGTTCACCCCTCCACTTT. Amino acids: CASSTTGTGGSPLHF.

This clonotype was recorded at least ten times. The chain links TRBV27 to TRBJ2-7; D unresolved. CDR3 length: 11 residues. Deletions cut 9 bases from V and 5 bases from J, with 11 bases between. Per germline, CDR1 MNHEY and CDR2 SMNVEV (reference sequence). CDR3 DNA sequence: TGTGCCAGAACTTTCTTCCACGAGCAGTACTTC. Residues: CARTFFHEQYF.

In this sample, this clonotype turned up a few times. The chain couples TRBV20-1 to TRBJ1-6; TRBD1 matches 12 bases. CDR3 length: 16 residues. V was pared by 1 base and J by 7 bases, with 5 bases of the junction left unmatched. Germline assignment: CDR1 DFQATT and CDR2 SNEGSKA (reference sequence). Written as DNA, the CDR3 is TGCAGTGCTAGAGCCCGGGACAGGGGGCTGAATTCACCCCTCCACTTT. This translates into CSARARDRGLNSPLHF.

The genes are TRBV5-1 and TRBJ2-3; maybe TRBD1 (6 bases). CDR1 SGHRS and CDR2 YFSETQ come from the germline V gene. The V gene lost 0 bases and the J gene lost 4 bases, with 15 bases spanning the gap. This CDR3 spans 16 amino acids. Here the CDR3 reads CASSLAGQGLADTQYF. The CDR3 nucleotides read TGCGCCAGCAGCTTGGCGGGCCAGGGGTTGGCAGATACGCAGTATTTT. Full variable domain (outside the CDR3, taken from reference TRBV5-1 and TRBJ2-3): KAGVTQTPRYLIKTRGQQVTLSCSPISGHRSVSWYQQTPGQGLQFLFEYFSETQRNKGNFPGRFSGRQFSNSRSEMNVSTLELGDSALYLCASSLAGQGLADTQYFGPGTRLTVL.

There are many counts of this clonotype. The DNA of the CDR3 is TGCAGTGCTAGATCTGCTAGCGCAAGGGACGAGCAGTACTTC. Residues: CSARSASARDEQYF. The chain recombines TRBV20-1 with TRBJ2-7; a possible D gene is TRBD2 (6 bases). Trimming cost V 2 bases and J 5 bases, with 16 bases left between them. CDR3 length: 14 residues. Germline values: CDR1 DFQATT, CDR2 SNEGSKA (reference sequence).

This clonotype was observed many times. This sequence joins TRBV5-1 and TRBJ2-7; possibly TRBD2 for D (6 bases). This CDR3 region has 13 residues. Germline CDR1 and CDR2: SGHRS and YFSETQ. With 0 bases removed from V and 7 bases from J, the gap between germline ends came to 11 bases. The CDR3, as DNA: TGCGCCAGCAGCTTGGTTGGCGCGGGAGAGCAGTACTTC. Its translation: CASSLVGAGEQYF.

CDR3 coding DNA: TGTGCCAGCAGTGCCGGACAGGGAAAGGACGAGCAGTACTTC. Its translation is CASSAGQGKDEQYF. The genes are TRBV6-4 and TRBJ2-7; 8 bases map to TRBD1. After removal of 4 bases from V and 5 bases from J, the junction contained 7 bases not matched to a gene. Germline V lookup: CDR1 MRHNA, CDR2 SNTAGT. The CDR3 spans 14 residues.

This CDR3 is CASSPTDNGANVLTF. The CDR3 DNA sequence: TGTGCCAGCAGCCCAACCGATAACGGGGCCAACGTCCTGACTTTC. The chain is built from TRBV14 and TRBJ2-6, with D hard to call. The CDR3 covers 15 residues. From germline, CDR1 is SGHDN and CDR2 FVKESK. Trimming cost V 4 bases and J 4 bases, with 11 bases left between them.

This chain connects TRBV5-4 to TRBJ2-3; D might be TRBD2 (5 bases). Trimming took off 0 bases at V and 1 base at J, with 9 bases between the two ends. The CDR3 length is 15 residues. Looked up from germline, CDR1 is SGHNT and CDR2 is YYREEE (reference sequence). CDR3 sequence reads: CASSLAGMGTDTQYF. CDR3 DNA: TGTGCCAGCAGCTTGGCGGGGATGGGCACAGATACGCAGTATTTT.

This clonotype was found many times. V gene TRBV4-2 combines with J gene TRBJ2-6; D uncertain. The CDR3 sequence is 16 residues long. Germline CDR1 and CDR2: LGHNA and YNFKEQ. Deletions cut 0 bases from V and 4 bases from J, with 10 bases between. The chain's CDR3 is CASSQDMGAGANVLTF. The DNA for the CDR3 is TGTGCCAGCAGCCAAGATATGGGTGCCGGGGCCAACGTCCTGACTTTC.

This clonotype showed up many times. DNA of the CDR3: TGTGCCAGCAGCCAAGAAGCTAGCGGTGGCACAGATACGCAGTATTTT. The encoded protein is CASSQEASGGTDTQYF. The chain combines TRBV4-2 with TRBJ2-3, with 7 nucleotides matching TRBD2. There are 16 residues in the CDR3. CDR1 LGHNA and CDR2 YNFKEQ come from the germline V gene. V lost 0 bases and J lost 1; bases outside the gene matches: 4.

The chain recombines TRBV20-1 with TRBJ1-2; D ambiguous. Trimming shortened V by 0 bases and J by 2 bases, and 7 bases separated the two germline ends. Germline assignment: CDR1 DFQATT and CDR2 SNEGSKA (reference sequence). CDR3 length: 13 amino acids. As DNA, the CDR3 is TGCAGTGCTAGAGATAACTCGAACTATGGCTACACCTTC. It translates to CSARDNSNYGYTF.

In its sample, this clonotype was seen a few times. The chain combines TRBV20-1 with TRBJ2-7; unclear D gene. The germline CDR1 and CDR2 sequences are DFQATT and SNEGSKA (reference sequence). V was shortened by 3 bases and J by 6 bases, with 12 bases between the two germline ends. The CDR3 loop spans 12 amino acids. The CDR3 reads CSASDASPEQYF. CDR3 nucleotides: TGCAGTGCTAGTGATGCGTCCCCCGAGCAGTACTTC.

The chain recombines TRBV5-1 with TRBJ2-5; maybe TRBD2 (6 bases). Trimming took off 4 bases at V and 4 bases at J, with 14 bases between the two ends. Germline V lookup: CDR1 SGHRS, CDR2 YFSETQ. This CDR3 contains 14 residues. The chain's CDR3 is CASSPGLPRETQYF. DNA for the CDR3: TGCGCCAGCAGCCCAGGACTACCCCGAGAGACCCAGTACTTC.

This clonotype has only a few counts. This chain joins TRBV6-5 and TRBJ2-1; 8 bases fit TRBD2. CDR1 and CDR2 (germline): MNHEY, SVGAGI. Germline trimming cut 6 bases from V and 5 bases from J; bases unmatched to any gene: 9. The length of the CDR3 is 15 residues. The CDR3 sequence: CASRRTAGANNEQFF. In DNA, the CDR3 is TGTGCCAGCAGACGGACAGCGGGGGCCAACAATGAGCAGTTCTTC.

This clonotype showed up just a few times. This sequence joins TRBV28 and TRBJ2-7; no firm D call. Germline lookup yields CDR1 MDHEN and CDR2 SYDVKM. The CDR3 covers 13 residues. V lost 6 bases and J lost 2, with 11 bases in between. The CDR3 nucleotides are TGTGCCAGCAGCGTTGGCTACACCTACGAGCAGTACTTC. Encoded protein: CASSVGYTYEQYF.

The V gene is TRBV24-1, the J gene TRBJ2-1; 10 bases line up with TRBD2. This CDR3 contains 16 residues. The V segment lost 3 bases and the J segment 4 bases; nucleotides outside the gene matches: 5. Germline V CDR1 and CDR2: KGHDR, SFDVKD. CDR3 in DNA: TGTGCCACCAGTGATAATAGCGGGGGGCATTACAATGAGCAGTTCTTC. This codes for CATSDNSGGHYNEQFF.

This clonotype was counted a few times. The chain uses TRBV6-2 or TRBV6-3 and TRBJ2-1, with TRBD2 identical over 16 bases. The ends lost 8 bases at V and 9 bases at J; junction bases unmatched: 4. The germline gives CDR1 MNHEY, CDR2 SVGEGT. This CDR3 region has 14 residues. This chain's CDR3 is CASSGLAGGVEQFF. CDR3 nucleotides: TGTGCCAGCTCGGGACTAGCGGGAGGGGTTGAGCAGTTCTTC.

V is TRBV5-1 and J is TRBJ2-5; 10 nucleotides match TRBD1. The J call is uncertain, as TRBJ2-7 better fits the DNA end. The CDR3 length is 16 residues. From germline, CDR1 is SGHRS and CDR2 YFSETQ. The CDR3 nucleotides read TGCGCCAGCACCCCCGGGACAGGGGTAATAGGCTACGAGCAGTACTTC. It translates to CASTPGTGVIGYEQYF.

V is TRBV28 and J is TRBJ1-4; no clear D. Germline loops: CDR1 MDHEN, CDR2 SYDVKM. CDR3 length equals 15 residues. Trimming shortened V by 6 bases and J by 5 bases, and 16 bases separated the two germline ends. CDR3 region: CASSSFRAMNEKLFF. The CDR3 bases are TGTGCCAGCAGCAGTTTTAGGGCCATGAATGAAAAACTGTTTTTT. Together with reference TRBV28 and TRBJ1-4, the CDR3 gives the full variable domain: DVKVTQSSRYLVKRTGEKVFLECVQDMDHENMFWYRQDPGLGLRLIYFSYDVKMKEKGDIPEGYSVSREKKERFSLILESASTNQTSMYLCASSSFRAMNEKLFFGSGTQLSVL.

This clonotype was recorded a few times. This chain joins TRBV4-2 and TRBJ2-3; 10 bases fit TRBD2. From germline, CDR1 is LGHNA and CDR2 YNFKEQ. The CDR3 is made up of 16 amino acids. V was clipped by 5 bases and J by 2 bases; unmatched bases: 7. The CDR3 protein is CASSTRTSGYTDTQYF. CDR3 DNA sequence: TGTGCCAGCAGCACCCGGACTAGCGGATACACAGATACGCAGTATTTT.

This clonotype was seen a few times. The rearrangement links TRBV6-1 to TRBJ1-5; 10 bases agree with TRBD1. V shed 2 bases and J 7 bases; nucleotides not matched to a gene: 5. The germline CDR1 and CDR2 sequences are MNHNS and SASEGT. CDR3 size: 15 residues. The CDR3 sequence is CASSELGTGAQPQHF. CDR3 nucleotide sequence: TGTGCCAGCAGTGAATTGGGGACAGGGGCGCAGCCCCAGCATTTT.